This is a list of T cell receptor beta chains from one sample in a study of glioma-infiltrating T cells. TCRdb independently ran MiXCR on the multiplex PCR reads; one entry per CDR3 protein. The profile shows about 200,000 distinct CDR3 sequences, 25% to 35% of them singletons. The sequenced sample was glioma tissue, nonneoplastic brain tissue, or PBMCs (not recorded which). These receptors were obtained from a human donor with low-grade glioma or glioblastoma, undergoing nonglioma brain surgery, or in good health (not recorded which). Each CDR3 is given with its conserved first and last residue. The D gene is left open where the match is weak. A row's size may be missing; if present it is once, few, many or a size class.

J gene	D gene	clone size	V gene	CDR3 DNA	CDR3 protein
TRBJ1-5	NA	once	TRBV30	TGTGCCTGGGGGACATTCGGGCAGCCCCAGCATTTT	CAWGTFGQPQHF
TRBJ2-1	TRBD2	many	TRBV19	TGTGCCAGTAGTATAGATCTCAGCGGGAGGGGACAGTTCTTC	CASSIDLSGRGQFF
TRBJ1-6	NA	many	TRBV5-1	TGCGCCAGCAGCGTTAACAGGAATTCACCCCTCCACTTT	CASSVNRNSPLHF
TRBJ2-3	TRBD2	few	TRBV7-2	TGTGCCAGCAGCTTATCTAGCGGGACACAAAATACGCAGTATTTT	CASSLSSGTQNTQYF
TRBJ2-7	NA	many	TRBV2	TGTGCCAGCAGTGAGTTAAAAAGACAGTACTTC	CASSELKRQYF
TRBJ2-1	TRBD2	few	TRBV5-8	TGTGCCAGCAGCTCCCCGGGACGAGGGACTAGCAGCAAAAACAATGAGCAGTTCTTC	CASSSPGRGTSSKNNEQFF
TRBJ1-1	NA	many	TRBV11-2	TGTGCCAGCAGCTTACGACGGAACACTGAAGCTTTCTTT	CASSLRRNTEAFF
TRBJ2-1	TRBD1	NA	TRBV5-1	TGCGCCAGCAGCCCCGGGACAGGGGGCTCGGATGAGCAGTTCTTC	CASSPGTGGSDEQFF
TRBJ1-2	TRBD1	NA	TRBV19	TGTGCCAGTAGTGACCACACCCCGGGACAGGGTTATGGCTACACCTTC	CASSDHTPGQGYGYTF
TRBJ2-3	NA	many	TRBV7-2	TGTGCCAGCAGCTTAGTCAGGGGTCCAGATACGCAGTATTTT	CASSLVRGPDTQYF
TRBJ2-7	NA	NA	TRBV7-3	TGTGCCAGCAGCTTAGACCGAAGCCCCTACAACGAGCAGTACTTC	CASSLDRSPYNEQYF
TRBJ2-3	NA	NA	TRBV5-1	TGCGCCAGCAGCTTGACCCACAGCACAGCTACGCAGTATTTT	CASSLTHSTATQYF
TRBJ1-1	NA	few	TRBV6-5	TGTGCCAGCAGTTTTCTGACAGCTAACACTGAAGCTTTCTTT	CASSFLTANTEAFF
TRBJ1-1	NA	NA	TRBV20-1	TGCAGTGCTATGGGTACGAATACCGAAGCTTTCTTT	CSAMGTNTEAFF
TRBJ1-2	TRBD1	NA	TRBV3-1	TGTGCCAGCATCCAACGCCACAGGGGCTTTCGCTATGGCTACACCTTC	CASIQRHRGFRYGYTF
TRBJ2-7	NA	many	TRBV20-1	TGCAGTGCTAGCCCATGGCAGGGGACCTACGAGCAGTACTTC	CSASPWQGTYEQYF
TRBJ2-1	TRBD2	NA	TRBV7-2	TGTGCCAGCAGCCCGAGTCGTCTAGCGGGAGTGTATGAGCAGTTCTTC	CASSPSRLAGVYEQFF